The sequence of this TCR beta chain was determined in a study of technical replicates of blood from a few donors. Germline V lookup: CDR1 LNHDA, CDR2 SQIVND (reference sequence). The ends lost 4 bases at V and 2 bases at J; junction bases unmatched: 5. This CDR3 is 14 amino acids long. Sequencing used immunoSEQ multiplex PCR; TCRdb keeps in-frame clones, though not all of them. The data hold 75,000 to 95,000 clones, with about 96% observed a single time. Sequenced material: T cells isolated from PBMCs. The TCR sequence derives from a human donor in good health. This rearrangement joins TRBV19 to TRBJ2-7, with TRBD1 matching 7 bases. In DNA form, the CDR3 reads TGTGCCAGTAGTAACAGGGGAGTCGCCTACGAGCAGTACTTC. It codes for CASSNRGVAYEQYF.